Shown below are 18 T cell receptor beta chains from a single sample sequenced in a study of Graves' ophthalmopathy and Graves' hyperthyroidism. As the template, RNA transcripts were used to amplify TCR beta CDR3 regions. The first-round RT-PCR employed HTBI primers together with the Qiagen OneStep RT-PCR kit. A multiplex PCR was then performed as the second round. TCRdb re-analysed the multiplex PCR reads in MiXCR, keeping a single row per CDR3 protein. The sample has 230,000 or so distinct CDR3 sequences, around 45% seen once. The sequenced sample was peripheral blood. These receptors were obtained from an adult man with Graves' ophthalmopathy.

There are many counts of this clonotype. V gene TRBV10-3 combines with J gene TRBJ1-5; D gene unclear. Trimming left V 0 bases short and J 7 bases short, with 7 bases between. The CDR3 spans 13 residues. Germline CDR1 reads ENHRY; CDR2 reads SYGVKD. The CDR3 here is CAISESGMQPQHF. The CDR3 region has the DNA TGTGCCATCAGTGAGTCAGGGATGCAGCCCCAGCATTTT.

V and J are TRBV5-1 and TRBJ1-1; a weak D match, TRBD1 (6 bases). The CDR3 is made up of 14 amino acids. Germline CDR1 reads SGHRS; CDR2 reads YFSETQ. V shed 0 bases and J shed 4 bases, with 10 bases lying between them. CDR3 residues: CASSLGDKTTEAFF. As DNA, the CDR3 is TGCGCCAGCAGCTTGGGGGACAAAACCACTGAAGCTTTCTTT.

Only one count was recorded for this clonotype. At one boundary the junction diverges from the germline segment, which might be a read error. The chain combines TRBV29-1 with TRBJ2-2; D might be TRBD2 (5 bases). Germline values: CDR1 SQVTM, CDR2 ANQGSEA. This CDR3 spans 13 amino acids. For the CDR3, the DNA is TGCAGCGTTGAAGATCGCCGGACCGGGGAGCCGTTTTTT. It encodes CSVEDRRTGEPFF.

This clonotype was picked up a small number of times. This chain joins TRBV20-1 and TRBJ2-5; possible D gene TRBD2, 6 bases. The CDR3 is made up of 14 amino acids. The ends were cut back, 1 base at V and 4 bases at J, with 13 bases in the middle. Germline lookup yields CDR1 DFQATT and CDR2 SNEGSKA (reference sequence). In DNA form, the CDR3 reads TGCAGTGCTAGAGCGGGAGCCCGAGGAGAGACCCAGTACTTC. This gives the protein CSARAGARGETQYF.

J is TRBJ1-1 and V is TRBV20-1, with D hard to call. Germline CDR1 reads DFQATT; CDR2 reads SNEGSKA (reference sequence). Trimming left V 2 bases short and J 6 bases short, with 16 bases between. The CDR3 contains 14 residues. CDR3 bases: TGCAGTGCTAGACCCCTTATGGGTAACCCTGAAGCTTTCTTT. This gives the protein CSARPLMGNPEAFF.

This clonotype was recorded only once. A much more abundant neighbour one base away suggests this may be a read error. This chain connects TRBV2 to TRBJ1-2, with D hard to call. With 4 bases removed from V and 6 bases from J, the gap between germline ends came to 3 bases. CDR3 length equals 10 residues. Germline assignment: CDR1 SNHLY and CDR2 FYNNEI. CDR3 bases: TGTGCCAGCAGTGCCGATGGCTACACCTTC. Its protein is CASSADGYTF.

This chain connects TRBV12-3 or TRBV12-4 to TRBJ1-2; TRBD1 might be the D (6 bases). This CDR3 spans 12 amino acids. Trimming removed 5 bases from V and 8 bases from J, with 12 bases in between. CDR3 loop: CASSPQGKGYTF. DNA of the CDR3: TGTGCCAGCAGTCCCCAGGGGAAGGGCTACACCTTC.

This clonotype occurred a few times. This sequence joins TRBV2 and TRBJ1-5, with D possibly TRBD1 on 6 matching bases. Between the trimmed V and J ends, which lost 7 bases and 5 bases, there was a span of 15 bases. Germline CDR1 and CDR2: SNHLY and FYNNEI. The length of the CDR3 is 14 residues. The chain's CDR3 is CASNKYRADQPQHF. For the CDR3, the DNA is TGTGCCAGCAATAAGTACAGGGCGGATCAGCCCCAGCATTTT.

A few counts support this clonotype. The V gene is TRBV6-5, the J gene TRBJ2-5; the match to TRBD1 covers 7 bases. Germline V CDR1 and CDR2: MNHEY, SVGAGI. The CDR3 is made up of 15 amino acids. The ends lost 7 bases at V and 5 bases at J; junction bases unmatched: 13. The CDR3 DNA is TGTGCCAGCATCGAAGGAACAGGGGTGGGGGAGACCCAGTACTTC. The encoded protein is CASIEGTGVGETQYF.

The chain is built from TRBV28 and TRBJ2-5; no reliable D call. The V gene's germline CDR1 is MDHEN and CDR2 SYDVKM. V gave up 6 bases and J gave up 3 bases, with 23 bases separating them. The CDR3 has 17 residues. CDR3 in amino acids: CASSHLFKGPTKETQYF. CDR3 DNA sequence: TGTGCCAGCAGCCACCTTTTCAAGGGCCCTACTAAAGAGACCCAGTACTTC. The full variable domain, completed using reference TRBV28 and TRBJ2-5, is DVKVTQSSRYLVKRTGEKVFLECVQDMDHENMFWYRQDPGLGLRLIYFSYDVKMKEKGDIPEGYSVSREKKERFSLILESASTNQTSMYLCASSHLFKGPTKETQYFGPGTRLLVL.

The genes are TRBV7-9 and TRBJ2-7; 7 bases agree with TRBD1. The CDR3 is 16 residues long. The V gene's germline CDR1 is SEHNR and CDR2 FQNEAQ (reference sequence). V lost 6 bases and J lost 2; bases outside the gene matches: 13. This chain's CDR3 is CASRPSTGHRTYEQYF. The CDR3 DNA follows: TGTGCCAGCAGGCCTTCGACAGGGCATAGGACCTACGAGCAGTACTTC.

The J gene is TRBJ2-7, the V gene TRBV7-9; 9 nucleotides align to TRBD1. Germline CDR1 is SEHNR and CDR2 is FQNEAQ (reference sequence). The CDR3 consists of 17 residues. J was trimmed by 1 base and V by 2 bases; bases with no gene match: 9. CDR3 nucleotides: TGTGCCAGCAGCTTATACGGGGGGACAGGGAGTTCCTACGAGCAGTACTTC. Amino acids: CASSLYGGTGSSYEQYF.

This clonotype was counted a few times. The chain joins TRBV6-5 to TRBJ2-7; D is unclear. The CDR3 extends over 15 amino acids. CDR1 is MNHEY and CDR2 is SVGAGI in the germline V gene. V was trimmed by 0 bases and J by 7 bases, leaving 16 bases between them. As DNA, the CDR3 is TGTGCCAGCAGTTACTCGAAAGCTACCGTTGGGGAGCAGTACTTC. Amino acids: CASSYSKATVGEQYF.

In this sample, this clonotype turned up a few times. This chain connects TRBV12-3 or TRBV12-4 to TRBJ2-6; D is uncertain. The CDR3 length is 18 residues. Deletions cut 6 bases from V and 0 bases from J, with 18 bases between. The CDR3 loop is CASRVMGSPYSGANVLTF. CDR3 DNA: TGTGCCAGCAGGGTTATGGGCAGCCCATACTCTGGGGCCAACGTCCTGACTTTC.

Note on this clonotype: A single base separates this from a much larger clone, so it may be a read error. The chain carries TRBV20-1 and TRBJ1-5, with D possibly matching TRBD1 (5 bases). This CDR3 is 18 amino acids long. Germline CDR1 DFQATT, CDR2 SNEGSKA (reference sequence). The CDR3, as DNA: TGCAGTGCTAGAGATTACGTCCAGGGAAGTAAGGTTGGGCAGCCCCGGCATTTT. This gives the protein CSARDYVQGSKVGQPRHF.

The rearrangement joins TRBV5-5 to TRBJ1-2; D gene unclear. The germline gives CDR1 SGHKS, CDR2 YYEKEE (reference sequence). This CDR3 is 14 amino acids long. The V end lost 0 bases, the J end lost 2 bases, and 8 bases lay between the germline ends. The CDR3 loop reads CASSLAQWNYGYTF. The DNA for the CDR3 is TGTGCCAGCAGCTTGGCCCAGTGGAACTATGGCTACACCTTC.

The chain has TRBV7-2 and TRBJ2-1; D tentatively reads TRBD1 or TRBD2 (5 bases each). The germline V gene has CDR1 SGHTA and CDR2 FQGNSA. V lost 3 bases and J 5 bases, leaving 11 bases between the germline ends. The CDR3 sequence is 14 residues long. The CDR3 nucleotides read TGTGCCAGCAGCTTTATGATGGGGGACAATGAGCAGTTCTTC. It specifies CASSFMMGDNEQFF.

The CDR3 region is CASSEMGQGPPQHF. DNA for the CDR3: TGTGCCAGCAGTGAAATGGGACAGGGGCCGCCCCAGCATTTT. V and J are TRBV2 and TRBJ1-5; 10 bases are a match to TRBD1. Germline CDR1 is SNHLY and CDR2 is FYNNEI. The CDR3 covers 14 residues. Unmatched junction bases numbered 4, after V lost 2 bases and J lost 9 bases.